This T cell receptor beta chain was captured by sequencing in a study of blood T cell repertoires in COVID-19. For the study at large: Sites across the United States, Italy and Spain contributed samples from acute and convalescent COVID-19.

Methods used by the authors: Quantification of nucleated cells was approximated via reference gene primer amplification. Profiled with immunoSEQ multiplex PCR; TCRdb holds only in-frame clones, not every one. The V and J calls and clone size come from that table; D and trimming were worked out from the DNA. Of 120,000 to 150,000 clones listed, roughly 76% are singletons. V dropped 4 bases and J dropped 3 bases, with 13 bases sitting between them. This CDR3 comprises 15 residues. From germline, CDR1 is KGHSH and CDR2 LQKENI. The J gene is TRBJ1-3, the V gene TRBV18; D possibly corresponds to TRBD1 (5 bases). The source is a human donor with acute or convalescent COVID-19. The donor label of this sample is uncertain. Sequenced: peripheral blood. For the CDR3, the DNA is TGTGCCAGCTCACGACAGACAGAAGTTGGAAACACCATATATTTT. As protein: CASSRQTEVGNTIYF.